Presented here are 26 T cell receptor beta chains from one specimen sequenced in a study of cytomegalovirus exposure and HLA in healthy donors (dated by TCRdb to the late 2010s). To prepare the library, the immunoSEQ multiplex PCR assay was applied. The multiplex PCR relied on a mix of 60 forward primers for TCR Vbeta segments and 13 reverse primers for TCR Jbeta segments. TCRdb provides this immuneACCESS table in a form limited to in-frame rearrangements. Some clones are lacking; in checked studies, under half of them reflect an unresolved V gene, and why the rest are absent is not known. The sample table records 150,000 to 180,000 clones; roughly 80% of these occur just once. Around 3.6% of the sample lies in the top ten. Sample: PBMCs. The receptors originated from a woman aged 40 to 55 in good health and CMV-seronegative.

A single count supports this clone. The chain links TRBV28 to TRBJ2-7; D might be TRBD1 (5 bases). V was shortened by 5 bases and J by 12 bases, with 14 bases between the two germline ends. CDR1 and CDR2 from the germline V gene are MDHEN and SYDVKM. CDR3 size: 11 residues. The CDR3 nucleotides read TGTGCCAGCAGTACCTCAGGGAAGATGTACTTC. It yields the protein CASSTSGKMYF.

The table lists this clone with a count of one. The chain is built from TRBV11-1 and TRBJ2-1, with TRBD2 matching 10 bases. The CDR3 has 15 residues. The ends lost 4 bases at V and 7 bases at J; junction bases unmatched: 7. Germline lookup yields CDR1 SGHAT and CDR2 FQDESV (reference sequence). The CDR3 here is CASSSRGLATNEQFF. As DNA, the CDR3 is TGTGCCAGCAGCTCCAGGGGACTAGCGACTAATGAGCAGTTCTTC.

This clone was counted once. One end of the junction fails to match germline, which may point to a read error. The same CDR3 is also encoded by other DNA sequences in this sample. The chain employs TRBV7-7 and TRBJ2-1, with D possibly TRBD2 on 5 matching bases. Germline values: CDR1 SSHAT, CDR2 FNYEAQ (reference sequence). This CDR3 region has 13 residues. CDR3 sequence reads: CASSLALEGEQFF. The CDR3 region has the DNA TGTGCTAGCAGCTTAGCTCTAGAGGGTGAGCAGTTCTTC.

The chain uses TRBV13 and TRBJ1-6; 7 positions agree with TRBD1. V trimming: 5 bases; J trimming: 7 bases; junction bases outside the gene matches: 11. The CDR3 is made up of 16 amino acids. Germline values: CDR1 PRHDT, CDR2 FYEKMQ (reference sequence). The CDR3 region has the DNA TGTGCCAGCAGCCTCCAGCCCGGGACAGCAAATTCACCCCTCCACTTT. Protein sequence: CASSLQPGTANSPLHF.

J is TRBJ2-7 and V is TRBV19, with D perhaps TRBD2 (6 bases). This CDR3 spans 15 amino acids. Germline V gene sequence: CDR1 LNHDA, CDR2 SQIVND (reference sequence). Trimming pared 6 bases from V and 6 bases from J, leaving 21 bases between. The CDR3 spells CASSSGGQAVVEQYF. The DNA of the CDR3 is TGTGCCAGTAGCTCCGGAGGGCAGGCGGTGGTCGAGCAGTACTTC.

The CDR3 DNA follows: TGTGCCAGCAGGTCCGGGACAGGGGGGTACGAGCAGTACTTC. It encodes CASRSGTGGYEQYF. This chain joins TRBV6-6 and TRBJ2-7; 11 bases are a match to TRBD1. The junction had 5 bases not matched to a gene; V was cut back by 6 bases and J by 4 bases. This CDR3 comprises 14 residues. Germline V CDR1 and CDR2: MNHNY, SVGAGI (reference sequence).

To note about this clone: The sample has other DNA sequences that encode this CDR3 too. V usage is TRBV6-5 and J usage is TRBJ1-1, with D uncertain. The V gene lost 0 bases and the J gene lost 1 base, with 6 bases spanning the gap. This CDR3 spans 14 amino acids. Germline V lookup: CDR1 MNHEY, CDR2 SVGAGI. The CDR3 DNA reads as TGTGCCAGCAGTTACTCAACGGGGAACACTGAAGCTTTCTTT. Its protein product is CASSYSTGNTEAFF.

J is TRBJ2-5 and V is TRBV5-1; TRBD2 matches 8 bases. CDR1 is SGHRS and CDR2 is YFSETQ in the germline V gene. The CDR3 sequence is 15 residues long. With V trimmed by 4 bases and J by 5 bases, 10 bases remained unmatched. The CDR3 DNA reads TGCGCCAGCAGCCCCGGGACTAGGGGGGAGGAGACCCAGTACTTC. Translated, it gives CASSPGTRGEETQYF.

The V and J genes are TRBV28 and TRBJ1-4; D is perhaps TRBD1 (6 bases). V was trimmed by 6 bases and J by 2 bases, leaving 16 bases between them. The germline V gene has CDR1 MDHEN and CDR2 SYDVKM. The CDR3 covers 16 residues. This CDR3 is CASSSTGGPTNEKLFF. The CDR3, as DNA: TGTGCCAGCAGCTCCACGGGGGGCCCCACTAATGAAAAACTGTTTTTT.

The chain carries TRBV6-4 and TRBJ1-2, with D unresolved. Germline lookup yields CDR1 MRHNA and CDR2 SNTAGT. This CDR3 comprises 12 residues. V was pared by 4 bases and J by 7 bases, with 10 bases between. The CDR3 loop is CASSGGPGGYTF. CDR3 DNA: TGTGCCAGCAGTGGAGGCCCTGGTGGCTACACCTTC.

The V gene is TRBV6-4, the J gene TRBJ2-5, with 7 bases matching TRBD2. Germline V lookup: CDR1 MRHNA, CDR2 SNTAGT. The CDR3 has 13 amino acids. The ends lost 5 bases at V and 4 bases at J; junction bases unmatched: 4. CDR3 residues: CASSPRGGETQYF. The CDR3, as DNA: TGTGCCAGCAGTCCTCGCGGGGGAGAGACCCAGTACTTC.

V is TRBV7-8 and J is TRBJ1-5, with D unclear. V lost 0 bases and J lost 7, with 7 bases in between. Germline V gene sequence: CDR1 SGHVS, CDR2 FQNEAQ. There are 13 residues in the CDR3. The CDR3 here is CASSLAEVQPQHF. Here the CDR3 DNA reads TGTGCCAGCAGCTTAGCGGAGGTACAGCCCCAGCATTTT. Full variable domain (outside the CDR3, taken from reference TRBV7-8 and TRBJ1-5): GAGVSQSPRYKVAKRGQDVALRCDPISGHVSLFWYQQALGQGPEFLTYFQNEAQLDKSGLPSDRFFAERPEGSVSTLKIQRTQQEDSAVYLCASSLAEVQPQHFGDGTRLSIL.

The rearrangement joins TRBV5-4 to TRBJ2-3; tentative D call: TRBD1 (6 bases). This CDR3 has 16 residues. Germline V lookup: CDR1 SGHNT, CDR2 YYREEE (reference sequence). V was clipped by 2 bases and J by 1 base, with 14 bases between them. In DNA, the CDR3 is TGTGCCAGCAGCTTAAAAAACAGGGAGCGCACAGATACGCAGTATTTT. Protein: CASSLKNRERTDTQYF.

The CDR3 protein is CASSEVFDQPQHF. CDR3 nucleotides: TGTGCCAGCAGTGAAGTATTCGATCAGCCCCAGCATTTT. V usage is TRBV6-1 and J usage is TRBJ1-5; D call uncertain. The CDR3 sequence is 13 residues long. Germline CDR1 MNHNS, CDR2 SASEGT. Trimming took 1 base from V and 5 from J, leaving 6 bases between them.

The chain has TRBV5-1 and TRBJ1-2; D not certain. Trimming removed 0 bases at V and 4 bases at J, with 7 bases between. The germline gives CDR1 SGHRS, CDR2 YFSETQ. This CDR3 has 13 amino acids. The CDR3: CASSLGSSYGYTF. The CDR3 DNA reads as TGCGCCAGCAGCTTGGGGTCCAGCTATGGCTACACCTTC.

The chain has TRBV7-9 and TRBJ2-3, with TRBD2 as a possible D gene (5 bases). Trimming stripped 0 bases from V and 2 bases from J, with 18 bases between. The germline CDR1 and CDR2 sequences are SEHNR and FQNEAQ (reference sequence). CDR3 length equals 18 residues. CDR3 DNA: TGTGCCAGCAGCTTAGCGTCGGCGGGCCCCGGCCCCACAGATACGCAGTATTTT. This encodes CASSLASAGPGPTDTQYF.

This chain connects TRBV7-2 to TRBJ2-2, with 12 bases matching TRBD2. Germline trimming cut 5 bases from V and 0 bases from J; bases unmatched to any gene: 10. CDR3 length: 19 amino acids. The germline gives CDR1 SGHTA, CDR2 FQGNSA. CDR3: CASSGGLAGSVANTGELFF. The DNA of the CDR3 is TGTGCCAGCAGCGGGGGACTAGCGGGTTCAGTCGCGAACACCGGGGAGCTGTTTTTT.

The chain has TRBV28 and TRBJ2-7; 10 bases agree with TRBD1. V was clipped by 6 bases and J by 6 bases; unmatched bases: 11. The germline gives CDR1 MDHEN, CDR2 SYDVKM. This CDR3 comprises 15 residues. CDR3 amino acids: CASRFSGTGVTEQYF. The CDR3 coding sequence is TGTGCCAGCAGATTTTCCGGGACAGGGGTAACCGAGCAGTACTTC.

The rearrangement joins TRBV19 to TRBJ2-7; D is unclear. The V gene's germline CDR1 is LNHDA and CDR2 SQIVND (reference sequence). The CDR3 has 13 residues. V shed 9 bases and J shed 4 bases, with 16 bases lying between them. The CDR3 here is CASPSDCTYEQYF. The CDR3 bases are TGTGCCAGCCCGTCCGACTGCACTTACGAGCAGTACTTC.

V and J are TRBV4-1 and TRBJ2-7, with D perhaps matching TRBD1 (5 bases). Trimming pared 0 bases from V and 2 bases from J, leaving 11 bases between. Germline CDR1 and CDR2: MGHRA and YSYEKL. The CDR3 is made up of 15 amino acids. The CDR3 loop reads CASSQEMTDTYEQYF. The CDR3 region has the DNA TGCGCCAGCAGCCAAGAAATGACGGACACCTACGAGCAGTACTTC.

This rearrangement joins TRBV7-8 to TRBJ1-2, with 12 bases identical to TRBD1. This CDR3 contains 15 residues. The junction had 4 bases not matched to a gene; V was cut back by 0 bases and J by 8 bases. From germline, CDR1 is SGHVS and CDR2 FQNEAQ. The CDR3 DNA reads TGTGCCAGCAGCTTAGCGGGACAGGGGGCGAGAGGCTACACCTTC. Translation: CASSLAGQGARGYTF.

In its sample, this clone was seen once. This sequence joins TRBV11-3 and TRBJ1-2, with 7 bases matching TRBD1. The CDR3 is 13 amino acids. Germline trimming cut 3 bases from V and 6 bases from J; bases unmatched to any gene: 4. Germline CDR1 reads SGHNT; CDR2 reads YENEEA. The CDR3 region has the DNA TGTGCCAGCAGCTTTACAGGGGACGATGGCTACACCTTC. Amino acids: CASSFTGDDGYTF.

This CDR3 is CASSLFSDFNEKLFF. Here the CDR3 DNA reads TGCGCCAGCAGCTTGTTTAGCGATTTTAATGAAAAACTGTTTTTT. The gene calls are TRBV5-1 and TRBJ1-4; the D is unclear. Germline-derived CDR1 and CDR2 are SGHRS and YFSETQ. CDR3 length: 15 amino acids. The V end was cut by 1 base, the J end by 4 bases, with 11 bases between.

The chain uses TRBV7-9 and TRBJ2-7; 7 bases are shared with TRBD2. Germline lookup yields CDR1 SEHNR and CDR2 FQNEAQ (reference sequence). V gave up 4 bases and J gave up 0 bases; unmatched junction bases: 12. The CDR3 has 17 residues. This CDR3 is CASSSRWSGMSSYEQYF. Written as DNA, the CDR3 is TGTGCCAGCAGCTCAAGGTGGAGCGGGATGAGCTCCTACGAGCAGTACTTC.

This clone has just one count. The chain has TRBV7-6 and TRBJ1-5; 10 bases agree with TRBD1. Losses at the gene ends were 5 bases for V and 2 bases for J; bases not matched to a gene: 3. This CDR3 comprises 15 residues. Per the germline V gene, CDR1 is SGHVS and CDR2 is FNYEAQ. CDR3 region: CASSQGTGGNQPQHF. The CDR3 coding sequence is TGTGCCAGCAGCCAGGGGACAGGGGGCAATCAGCCCCAGCATTTT.

In regard to this clone: One end of the junction varies from germline; a read error may be responsible. This chain connects TRBV2 to TRBJ1-2; 8 bases agree with TRBD1. This CDR3 has 12 amino acids. Per the germline V gene, CDR1 is SNHLY and CDR2 is FYNNEI. The DNA for the CDR3 is TGTGCCAGCAGCGGACAGGGACAAGACGTAGGGTTC. Protein: CASSGQGQDVGF.